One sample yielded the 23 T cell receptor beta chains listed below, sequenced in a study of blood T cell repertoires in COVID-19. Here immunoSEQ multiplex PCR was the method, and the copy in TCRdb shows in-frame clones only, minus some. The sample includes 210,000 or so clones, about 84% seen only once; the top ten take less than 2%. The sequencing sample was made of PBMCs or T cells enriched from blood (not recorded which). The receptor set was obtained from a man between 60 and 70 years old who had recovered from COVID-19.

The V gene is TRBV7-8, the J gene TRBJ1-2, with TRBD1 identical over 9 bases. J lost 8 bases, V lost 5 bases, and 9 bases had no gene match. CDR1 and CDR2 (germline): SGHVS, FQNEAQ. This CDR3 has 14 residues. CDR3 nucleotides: TGTGCCAGCAGCACCGGACAGGGGCCATTCGGCTACACCTTC. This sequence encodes CASSTGQGPFGYTF.

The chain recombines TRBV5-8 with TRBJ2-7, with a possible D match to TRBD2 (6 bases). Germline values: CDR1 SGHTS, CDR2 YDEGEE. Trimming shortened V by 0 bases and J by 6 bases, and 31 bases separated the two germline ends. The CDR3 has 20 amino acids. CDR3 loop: CASSLVGFRRTGTPIGEQYF. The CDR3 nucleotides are TGTGCCAGCAGCTTGGTGGGGTTCAGGCGAACCGGGACTCCCATTGGCGAGCAGTACTTC.

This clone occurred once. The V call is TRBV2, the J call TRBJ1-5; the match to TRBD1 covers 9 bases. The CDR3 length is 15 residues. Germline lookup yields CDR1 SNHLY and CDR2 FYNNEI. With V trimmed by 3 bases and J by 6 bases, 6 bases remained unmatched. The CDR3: CASSELQGAFQPQHF. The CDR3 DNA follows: TGTGCCAGCAGTGAGTTACAGGGGGCGTTTCAGCCCCAGCATTTT.

DNA of the CDR3: TGTGCCAGCAGCTCAGGGACTAGCGGGGCCTCCTACAATGAGCAGTTCTTC. Its translation: CASSSGTSGASYNEQFF. J is TRBJ2-1 and V is TRBV5-4; 13 nucleotides match TRBD2. After removal of 3 bases from V and 0 bases from J, the junction contained 3 bases not matched to a gene. The CDR3 loop spans 17 amino acids. In germline, CDR1 is SGHNT, CDR2 YYREEE (reference sequence).

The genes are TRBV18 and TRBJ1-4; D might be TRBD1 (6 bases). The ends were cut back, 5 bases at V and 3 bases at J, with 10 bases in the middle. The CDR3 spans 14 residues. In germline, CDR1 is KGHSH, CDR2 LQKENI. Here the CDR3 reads CASSARGSNEKLFF. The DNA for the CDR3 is TGTGCCAGCTCAGCCAGGGGTTCTAATGAAAAACTGTTTTTT.

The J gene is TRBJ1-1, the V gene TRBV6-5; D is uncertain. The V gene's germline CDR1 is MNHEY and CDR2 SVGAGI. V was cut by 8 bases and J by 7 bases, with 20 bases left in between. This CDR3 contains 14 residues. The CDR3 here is CASSPGGWAHEAFF. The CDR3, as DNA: TGTGCCAGCTCCCCGGGAGGATGGGCGCATGAAGCTTTCTTT.

CDR3: CASRRTGLNEKLFF. The CDR3 nucleotides are TGTGCCAGCAGACGGACAGGGCTTAATGAAAAACTGTTTTTT. The chain couples TRBV28 to TRBJ1-4, with 8 nucleotides matching TRBD1. The J segment lost 4 bases and the V segment lost 6 bases, leaving 4 bases of the junction unmatched. The CDR3 runs to 14 residues. Germline CDR1 and CDR2: MDHEN and SYDVKM.

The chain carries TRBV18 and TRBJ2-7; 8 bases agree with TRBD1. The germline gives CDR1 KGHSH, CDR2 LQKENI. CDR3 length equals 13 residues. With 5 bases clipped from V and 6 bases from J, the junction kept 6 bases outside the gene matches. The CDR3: CASSSDRVSEQYF. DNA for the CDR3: TGTGCCAGCTCATCGGACAGGGTTTCCGAGCAGTACTTC.

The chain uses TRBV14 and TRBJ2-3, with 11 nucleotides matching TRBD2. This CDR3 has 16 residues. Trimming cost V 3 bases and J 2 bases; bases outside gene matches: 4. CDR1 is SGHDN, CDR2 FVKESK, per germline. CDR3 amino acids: CASSHLTSGATDTQYF. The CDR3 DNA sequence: TGTGCCAGCAGCCATTTGACTAGCGGGGCCACAGATACGCAGTATTTT.

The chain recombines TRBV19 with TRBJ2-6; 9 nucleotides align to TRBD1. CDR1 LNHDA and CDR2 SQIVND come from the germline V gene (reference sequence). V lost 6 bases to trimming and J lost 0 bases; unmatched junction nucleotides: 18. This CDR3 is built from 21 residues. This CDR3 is CASSIRTPWTGVSSGANVLTF. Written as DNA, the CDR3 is TGTGCCAGTAGCATTAGGACCCCCTGGACAGGGGTAAGCTCTGGGGCCAACGTCCTGACTTTC.

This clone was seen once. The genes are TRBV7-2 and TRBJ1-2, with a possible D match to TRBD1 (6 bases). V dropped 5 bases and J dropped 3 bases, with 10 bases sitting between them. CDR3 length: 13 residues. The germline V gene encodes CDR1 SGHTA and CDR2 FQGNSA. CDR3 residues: CASSAGTYYGYTF. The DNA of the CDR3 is TGTGCCAGCAGCGCCGGGACATACTATGGCTACACCTTC.

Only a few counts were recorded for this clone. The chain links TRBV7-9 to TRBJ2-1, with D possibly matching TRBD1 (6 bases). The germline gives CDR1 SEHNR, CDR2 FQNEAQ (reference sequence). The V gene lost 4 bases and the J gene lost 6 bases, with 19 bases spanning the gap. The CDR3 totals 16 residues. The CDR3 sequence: CASSSLQGHNFNEQFF. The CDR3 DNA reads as TGTGCCAGCAGCTCGCTACAGGGACACAATTTCAATGAGCAGTTCTTC.

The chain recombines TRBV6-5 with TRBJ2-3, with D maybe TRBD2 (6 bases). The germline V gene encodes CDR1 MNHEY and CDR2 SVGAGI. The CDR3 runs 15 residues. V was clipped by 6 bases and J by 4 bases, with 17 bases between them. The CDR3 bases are TGTGCCAGCAGCCTCCGGGACTCCAACTCAGATACGCAGTATTTT. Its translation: CASSLRDSNSDTQYF.

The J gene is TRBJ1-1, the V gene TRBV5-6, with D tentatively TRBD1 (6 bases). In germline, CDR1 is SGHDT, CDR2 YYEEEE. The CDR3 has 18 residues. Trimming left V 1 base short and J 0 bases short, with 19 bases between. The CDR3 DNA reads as TGTGCCAGCAGCTTGATACTCGGGACAAGGGGGATGAACACTGAAGCTTTCTTT. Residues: CASSLILGTRGMNTEAFF.

The CDR3 DNA reads TGTGCCAGCAGCTTTGGGAGGGGGATCACTGAAGCTTTCTTT. It yields the protein CASSFGRGITEAFF. The rearrangement joins TRBV11-3 to TRBJ1-1, with a possible D match to TRBD1 (6 bases). The length of the CDR3 is 14 residues. CDR1 SGHNT and CDR2 YENEEA come from the germline V gene. With 3 bases removed from V and 4 bases from J, the gap between germline ends came to 12 bases.

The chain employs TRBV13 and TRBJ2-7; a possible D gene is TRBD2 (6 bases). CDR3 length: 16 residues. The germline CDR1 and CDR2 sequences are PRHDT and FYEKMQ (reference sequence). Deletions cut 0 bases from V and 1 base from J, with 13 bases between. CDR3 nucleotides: TGTGCCAGCAGCTTAGGTCTCACTAGCAGATCCTACGAGCAGTACTTC. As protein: CASSLGLTSRSYEQYF. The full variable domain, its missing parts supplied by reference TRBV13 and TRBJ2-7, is AAGVIQSPRHLIKEKRETATLKCYPIPRHDTVYWYQQGPGQDPQFLISFYEKMQSDKGSIPDRFSAQQFSDYHSELNMSSLELGDSALYFCASSLGLTSRSYEQYFGPGTRLTVT.

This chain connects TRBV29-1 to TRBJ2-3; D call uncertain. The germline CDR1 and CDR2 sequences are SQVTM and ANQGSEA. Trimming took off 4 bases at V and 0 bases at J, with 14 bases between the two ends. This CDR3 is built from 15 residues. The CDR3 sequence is CSVVRTFTSTDTQYF. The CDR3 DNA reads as TGCAGCGTTGTTCGTACTTTCACTAGCACAGATACGCAGTATTTT.

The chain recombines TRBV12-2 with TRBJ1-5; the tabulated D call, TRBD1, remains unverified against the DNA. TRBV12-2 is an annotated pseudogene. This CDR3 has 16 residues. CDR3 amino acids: CASRLPGQGTRQPQHF. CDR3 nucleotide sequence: TGTGCAAGTCGCTTACCGGGACAGGGGACACGACAGCCCCAGCATTTT.

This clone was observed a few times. CDR3 amino acids: CASSLERGSEAFF. CDR3 bases: TGTGCCAGCAGCTTAGAAAGGGGCTCTGAAGCTTTCTTT. The chain uses TRBV11-2 and TRBJ1-1; D perhaps matches TRBD1 (5 bases). There are 13 residues in the CDR3. CDR1 and CDR2 from the germline V gene are SGHAT and FQNNGV. With 0 bases removed from V and 6 bases from J, the gap between germline ends came to 8 bases.

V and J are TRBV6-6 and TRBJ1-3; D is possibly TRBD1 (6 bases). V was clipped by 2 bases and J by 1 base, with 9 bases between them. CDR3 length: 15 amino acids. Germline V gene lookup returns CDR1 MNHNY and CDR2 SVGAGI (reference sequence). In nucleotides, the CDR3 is TGTGCCAGCAGTTACGGGGACATTTCTGGAAACACCATATATTTT. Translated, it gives CASSYGDISGNTIYF.

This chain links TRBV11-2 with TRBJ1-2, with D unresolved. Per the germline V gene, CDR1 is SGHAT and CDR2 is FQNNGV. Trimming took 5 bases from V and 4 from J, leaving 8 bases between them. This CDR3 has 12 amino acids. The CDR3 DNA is TGTGCCAGCAGCGGGCTAACCTATGGCTACACCTTC. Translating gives CASSGLTYGYTF. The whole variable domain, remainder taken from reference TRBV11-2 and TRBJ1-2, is EAGVAQSPRYKIIEKRQSVAFWCNPISGHATLYWYQQILGQGPKLLIQFQNNGVVDDSQLPKDRFSAERLKGVDSTLKIQPAKLEDSAVYLCASSGLTYGYTFGSGTRLTVV.

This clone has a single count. CDR3 region: CASSPPGQPQPQHF. The DNA for the CDR3 is TGTGCCAGCAGTCCGCCGGGACAGCCACAGCCCCAGCATTTT. The chain carries TRBV28 and TRBJ1-5, with 7 bases lining up with TRBD1. The germline V gene encodes CDR1 MDHEN and CDR2 SYDVKM. V lost 5 bases, J lost 7 bases, and 8 bases stayed unmatched. The CDR3 length is 14 residues.

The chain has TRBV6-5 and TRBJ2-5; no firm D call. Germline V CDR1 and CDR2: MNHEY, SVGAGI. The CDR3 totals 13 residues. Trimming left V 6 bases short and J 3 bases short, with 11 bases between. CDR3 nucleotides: TGTGCCAGCAGGCAAACAGCTAAAGAGACCCAGTACTTC. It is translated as CASRQTAKETQYF.